This TCR beta chain was sequenced for a study of blood T cell repertoires in COVID-19. Using immunoSEQ multiplex PCR, the repertoire was profiled, and TCRdb retains in-frame clones only, with some absent. In the table there are 150,000 to 200,000 clones, roughly nine tenths of which are singletons. The CDR3 contains 15 residues. With 3 bases removed from V and 5 bases from J, the gap between germline ends came to 14 bases. In germline, CDR1 is SEHNR, CDR2 FQNEAQ (reference sequence). Sequenced sample: peripheral blood. This sequence joins TRBV7-9 and TRBJ2-1; possible D gene TRBD2, 5 bases. This receptor was obtained from a woman aged 55-69 years with COVID-19, enrolled during active disease. This CDR3 is CASSLVLADNNEQFF. DNA for the CDR3: TGTGCCAGCAGCTTGGTCCTAGCAGATAACAATGAGCAGTTCTTC. The whole variable domain, remainder taken from reference TRBV7-9 and TRBJ2-1, is DTGVSQNPRHKITKRGQNVTFRCDPISEHNRLYWYRQTLGQGPEFLTYFQNEAQLEKSRLLSDRFSAERPKGSFSTLEIQRTEQGDSAMYLCASSLVLADNNEQFFGPGTRLTVL.